This T cell receptor (beta chain) was found in a study of follicular helper T cells after annual influenza vaccination. Study as a whole: Days 0, 7 and 28 post-vaccination were the blood draw times. Study-wide findings and caveats: Successive annual vaccinations recalled a recurrent oligoclonal ICOS+CD38+ cTfh response with influenza-specific clonotypes.

The ends were cut back, 4 bases at V and 2 bases at J, with 10 bases in the middle. Germline V gene sequence: CDR1 SNHLY, CDR2 FYNNEI. This CDR3 contains 14 residues. To note about this clone: Its antigen is unknown.

Libraries were prepared by immunoSEQ multiplex PCR; TCRdb keeps only in-frame clonotypes and omits some of them. The table has several thousand clones, 82% seen once. This sample's time point: 2015-2016 season, pre-vaccination. Donors with HIV/AIDS, active malignancy, immunomodulators or active illness were excluded. The input for sequencing was CXCR5- memory CD4+ T cells sorted from blood, taken on the day of influenza vaccination. This clonotype originated in an adult who received the influenza vaccine. J is TRBJ2-3 and V is TRBV2; D could derive from TRBD1 or TRBD2 (5 bases each). CDR3 coding DNA: TGTGCCAGCAGTGGGGGGATGAACACAGATACGCAGTATTTT. The encoded protein is CASSGGMNTDTQYF.